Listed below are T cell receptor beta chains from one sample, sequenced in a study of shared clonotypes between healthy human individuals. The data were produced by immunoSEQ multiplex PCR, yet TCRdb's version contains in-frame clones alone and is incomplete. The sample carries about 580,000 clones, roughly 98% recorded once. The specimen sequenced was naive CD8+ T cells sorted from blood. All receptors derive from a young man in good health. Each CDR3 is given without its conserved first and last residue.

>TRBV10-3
AISENNEQF
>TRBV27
ASSLRDRRTGELF
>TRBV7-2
ASSLWVNTEAF
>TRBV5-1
ASSLVDRMNTEAF
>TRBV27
ASSPTETQY
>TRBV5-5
ASSLVSGGSLNPPETQY
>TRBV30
AWSSSGRVPGELF
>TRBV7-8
ASRLADQETQY
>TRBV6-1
ASSGAWGTQY
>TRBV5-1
ASSLARRATNEKLF
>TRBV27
ASSLTVGTYNEQF
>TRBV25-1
ATGYTSYEQY
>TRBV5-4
ASSFRGQGLNEQY
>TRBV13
ASSLSSPRYNEQF
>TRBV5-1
ASSLRTGQETQY
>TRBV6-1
ASSYYPGDEQF
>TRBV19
ASSILPVAGGYNEQF
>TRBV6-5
ASSLRFNQPQH
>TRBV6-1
ASSDLRSLHNEQF
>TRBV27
ASTPGSGGHEQY
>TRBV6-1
ASREGSGYT
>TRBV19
ASKPGTSGRYEQY
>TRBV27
ASSSNGLTGQY
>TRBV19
ASSIDRHSDSSNQPQH
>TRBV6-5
ASSYLNEQY
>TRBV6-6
ASSKDRGLGEQY
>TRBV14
ASSPVRGFGTDTQY
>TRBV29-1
SVEVGATEAF
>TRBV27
ASSFSGTSVRNEQF
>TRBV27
ASSLVLAGTYEQY
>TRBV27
ASSLRLAGGPLGDEQF
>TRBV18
ASSQYRDGSYGYT
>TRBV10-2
ASSVPGPPYEQY
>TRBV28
ASSLWASGRYEQY
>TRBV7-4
ASSSLAVPSYEQY
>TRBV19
ASRQSNEDTQY
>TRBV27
ASSSAPGAGENYEQY
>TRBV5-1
ASSSETESTYNEQF
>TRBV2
ASSEDVFLWGRTEIYGYT
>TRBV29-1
SVGTEPQH